A single sample gave rise to the 29 T cell receptor beta chains below, sequenced in a study of PD-1 blockade in classical Hodgkin lymphoma. All the patients suffered relapse after autologous stem cell transplantation, and brentuximab vedotin exposure differed. Sequenced by immunoSEQ multiplex PCR; TCRdb stores in-frame clones only, minus some. The table records about 46,000 clones, about 73% of them present only once. This sample comprised peripheral blood mononuclear cells (PBMCs), obtained at baseline. All receptors come from a human donor with classical Hodgkin lymphoma.

The chain uses TRBV18 and TRBJ1-2; D is uncertain. Looked up from germline, CDR1 is KGHSH and CDR2 is LQKENI. This CDR3 is 14 amino acids long. Between the trimmed V and J ends, which lost 3 bases and 1 base, there was a span of 9 bases. This CDR3 reads CASSPREFNYGYTF. CDR3 nucleotides: TGTGCCAGCTCACCTAGAGAGTTTAACTATGGCTACACCTTC.

The chain has TRBV9 and TRBJ2-1; weak D call: TRBD2 (5 bases). Trimming removed 4 bases at V and 5 bases at J, with 10 bases between. CDR1 SGDLS and CDR2 YYNGEE come from the germline V gene. The CDR3 spans 13 residues. Here the CDR3 reads CASSPRLHNEQFF. CDR3 DNA sequence: TGTGCCAGCAGCCCCCGACTACACAATGAGCAGTTCTTC.

The genes are TRBV30 and TRBJ2-7; 9 bases map to TRBD1. V shed 3 bases, J shed 5 bases, and the junction held 8 bases outside the gene matches. This CDR3 spans 14 amino acids. CDR1 is GTSNPN and CDR2 is SVGIG in the germline V gene (reference sequence). CDR3 nucleotides: TGTGCCTGGAGGGGGGACAGGGAAGAAAACGAGCAGTACTTC. This encodes CAWRGDREENEQYF.

The chain employs TRBV19 and TRBJ1-4; the D gene is possibly TRBD1 (5 bases). The CDR3 is 15 amino acids. The V and J ends lost 3 bases and 7 bases respectively, with 15 bases between them. From germline, CDR1 is LNHDA and CDR2 SQIVND (reference sequence). CDR3 in DNA: TGTGCCAGTAGTATCTCGGGCCTTGGGGGTGAAAAACTGTTTTTT. Amino acid sequence: CASSISGLGGEKLFF.

The table lists this clone with a few counts. The rearrangement uses TRBV5-1 and TRBJ2-2, with a weak D call TRBD1 (6 bases). The CDR3 extends over 14 amino acids. Trimming removed 1 base at V and 6 bases at J, with 10 bases between. The germline V gene encodes CDR1 SGHRS and CDR2 YFSETQ. The CDR3 sequence is CASSLRQAAGELFF. CDR3 coding DNA: TGCGCCAGCAGCTTGCGACAGGCAGCCGGGGAGCTGTTTTTT.

This clone was observed a few times. This sample also contains other DNA sequences that code for the same CDR3. The rearrangement joins TRBV9 to TRBJ1-2; possibly TRBD1 for D (6 bases). The CDR3 has 13 amino acids. Trimming stripped 0 bases from V and 6 bases from J, with 9 bases between. Per germline, CDR1 SGDLS and CDR2 YYNGEE. The CDR3 coding sequence is TGTGCCAGCAGCGTAGACGGGGGCGATGGCTACACCTTC. Protein sequence: CASSVDGGDGYTF.

This clone was seen a few times. Other DNA variants within this sample encode the same CDR3. This chain links TRBV5-1 with TRBJ1-2; D perhaps matches TRBD1 (5 bases). V gave up 1 base and J gave up 1 base, with 11 bases separating them. The CDR3 totals 15 residues. The germline CDR1 and CDR2 sequences are SGHRS and YFSETQ. The CDR3 DNA follows: TGCGCCAGCAGCTTGCTTGCTGACAGTAACTATGGCTACACCTTC. Amino acid sequence: CASSLLADSNYGYTF.

The J gene is TRBJ2-2, the V gene TRBV13, with D possibly TRBD2 on 5 matching bases. Trimming removed 1 base from V and 4 bases from J, with 10 bases in between. Germline loops: CDR1 PRHDT, CDR2 FYEKMQ (reference sequence). The CDR3 is 15 residues long. CDR3 coding DNA: TGTGCCAGCAGCTTAGTTGGCGGGTCCACCGGGGAGCTGTTTTTT. Its protein is CASSLVGGSTGELFF.

The table lists this clone with a few counts. CDR3 in DNA: TGTGCCAGCAGGGGATGGGAGGGCAATCAGCCCCAGCATTTT. It encodes CASRGWEGNQPQHF. The rearrangement links TRBV2 to TRBJ1-5, with D uncertain. Per the germline V gene, CDR1 is SNHLY and CDR2 is FYNNEI. This CDR3 spans 14 amino acids. Trimming left V 6 bases short and J 2 bases short, with 11 bases between.

By share of the sample, this clone is medium-sized. This rearrangement joins TRBV2 to TRBJ2-3; D may correspond to TRBD1 or TRBD2 (5 bases each). The CDR3 is made up of 13 amino acids. V lost 6 bases to trimming and J lost 5 bases, with 12 bases between them. The germline V gene has CDR1 SNHLY and CDR2 FYNNEI. The CDR3 protein is CASRGPIRDTQYF. CDR3 in DNA: TGTGCCAGCAGGGGACCTATTAGAGATACGCAGTATTTT.

This clone is a singleton in its sample. The chain is built from TRBV21-1 and TRBJ2-7. TRBV21-1 is reported as a pseudogene. The CDR3 has 15 residues. CDR3: CASSSLRDDSYEQYF. In DNA form, the CDR3 reads TGTGCCAGCAGCAGCCTTAGGGATGATTCCTACGAGCAGTACTTC.

A remark on this clone: Other DNA sequences in this specimen translate into the identical CDR3. CDR3 DNA: TGTGCCAGCAGCGTAGGGGGTTCGGGGTCCTACGAGCAGTACTTC. Its protein product is CASSVGGSGSYEQYF. The chain couples TRBV9 to TRBJ2-7; weak D call: TRBD2 (5 bases). V lost 0 bases, J lost 1 base, and 11 bases lay in between. This CDR3 region has 15 residues. Germline V gene lookup returns CDR1 SGDLS and CDR2 YYNGEE.

The chain uses TRBV7-9 and TRBJ1-2; D unclear. The CDR3 covers 16 residues. V dropped 4 bases and J dropped 3 bases, with 18 bases sitting between them. CDR1 is SEHNR, CDR2 FQNEAQ, per germline (reference sequence). The CDR3 sequence is CASSSGPAELHYGYTF. The CDR3 DNA reads TGTGCCAGCAGCTCCGGTCCTGCGGAACTTCACTATGGCTACACCTTC.

This chain connects TRBV5-1 to TRBJ2-7, with TRBD1 identical over 9 bases. Germline V gene data show CDR1 as SGHRS and CDR2 as YFSETQ. The CDR3 is 13 residues long. V shed 6 bases, J shed 6 bases, and the junction held 7 bases outside the gene matches. CDR3 in amino acids: CASTPGQGGEQYF. The CDR3 DNA is TGCGCCAGCACCCCGGGACAGGGAGGCGAGCAGTACTTC.

V gene TRBV7-2 combines with J gene TRBJ1-1; D unclear. The CDR3 loop spans 16 amino acids. Germline V gene data show CDR1 as SGHTA and CDR2 as FQGNSA. V lost 4 bases and J lost 0, with 15 bases in between. DNA of the CDR3: TGTGCCAGCAGCTCTACAGTTGATTATGTGAACACTGAAGCTTTCTTT. Translated: CASSSTVDYVNTEAFF.

The chain recombines TRBV25-1 with TRBJ2-3; TRBD1 aligns across 9 bases. CDR1 and CDR2 (germline): MGHDK, SYGVNS. V was pared by 4 bases and J by 2 bases, with 4 bases of the junction left unmatched. This CDR3 comprises 15 residues. The CDR3 here is CASSATGGLTDTQYF. Here the CDR3 DNA reads TGTGCCAGCAGTGCCACAGGGGGCCTCACAGATACGCAGTATTTT.

The CDR3 sequence is CASSLGGAYSNQPQHF. For the CDR3, the DNA is TGTGCCAGCAGCTTGGGGGGGGCTTATAGCAATCAGCCCCAGCATTTT. J is TRBJ1-5 and V is TRBV7-2, with a possible D match to TRBD1 (6 bases). This CDR3 has 16 residues. The V gene's germline CDR1 is SGHTA and CDR2 FQGNSA. Trimming removed 3 bases from V and 0 bases from J, with 12 bases in between.

By share of the sample, this clone is medium-sized (0.01 to 0.1%). This sequence joins TRBV4-2 and TRBJ2-1; perhaps D is TRBD1 or TRBD2 (6 bases each). The CDR3 is made up of 17 amino acids. Per the germline V gene, CDR1 is LGHNA and CDR2 is YNFKEQ. V lost 0 bases and J 4 bases, leaving 16 bases between the germline ends. CDR3 sequence: CASSQDRWGATYNEQFF. DNA for the CDR3: TGTGCCAGCAGCCAAGATCGGTGGGGGGCTACATACAATGAGCAGTTCTTC.

The rearrangement joins TRBV14 to TRBJ1-1, with a tentative D call TRBD1 (6 bases). Trimming took 6 bases from V and 5 from J, leaving 13 bases between them. The CDR3 consists of 13 residues. CDR1 SGHDN and CDR2 FVKESK come from the germline V gene. In DNA, the CDR3 is TGTGCCAGCAGAAATAGTCAGGGGACTGAAGCTTTCTTT. It is translated as CASRNSQGTEAFF.

This clone was found a few times. The chain couples TRBV9 to TRBJ1-1; no definite D call. The ends were cut back, 9 bases at V and 10 bases at J, with 10 bases in the middle. The CDR3 has 9 residues. CDR1 is SGDLS, CDR2 YYNGEE, per germline. CDR3 nucleotide sequence: TGTGCCACGGTTGGGGTAGCTTTCTTT. This encodes CATVGVAFF.

The rearrangement links TRBV29-1 to TRBJ1-1, with D unresolved. V was shortened by 5 bases and J by 4 bases, with 8 bases between the two germline ends. The germline CDR1 and CDR2 sequences are SQVTM and ANQGSEA. This CDR3 contains 11 residues. CDR3 protein: CSVPGGTEAFF. CDR3 nucleotides: TGCAGCGTTCCCGGAGGCACTGAAGCTTTCTTT. Full variable domain (remainder filled in from reference TRBV29-1 and TRBJ1-1): SAVISQKPSRDICQRGTSLTIQCQVDSQVTMMFWYRQQPGQSLTLIATANQGSEATYESGFVIDKFPISRPNLTFSTLTVSNMSPEDSSIYLCSVPGGTEAFFGQGTRLTVV.

In this sample, this clone turned up a few times. The CDR3 protein is CASSLYEGANTGELFF. The DNA for the CDR3 is TGTGCCAGCAGTTTATATGAGGGGGCAAACACCGGGGAGCTGTTTTTT. This sequence joins TRBV27 and TRBJ2-2; 7 nucleotides agree with TRBD1. The CDR3 runs 16 residues. Germline CDR1 reads MNHEY; CDR2 reads SMNVEV (reference sequence). V lost 1 base and J lost 2; bases outside the gene matches: 4.

This sequence joins TRBV6-1 and TRBJ2-5, with 8 bases fitting TRBD1. Per the germline V gene, CDR1 is MNHNS and CDR2 is SASEGT. V lost 8 bases and J lost 5; bases outside the gene matches: 10. This CDR3 region has 14 residues. Here the CDR3 reads CASRGAGGRETQYF. In DNA, the CDR3 is TGTGCCAGCCGGGGCGCAGGGGGCAGGGAGACCCAGTACTTC.

The genes are TRBV10-1 and TRBJ1-2, with D possibly being TRBD1 (5 bases). The ends were cut back, 0 bases at V and 7 bases at J, with 9 bases in the middle. CDR3 length: 13 amino acids. Germline V lookup: CDR1 WNHNN, CDR2 SYGVQD (reference sequence). This CDR3 is CASSESQGSGYTF. CDR3 bases: TGCGCCAGCAGTGAGTCTCAGGGTTCTGGCTACACCTTC.

This clone has just one count. The V and J genes are TRBV18 and TRBJ2-5; 7 nucleotides line up with TRBD1. Germline CDR1 KGHSH, CDR2 LQKENI. V trimming: 3 bases; J trimming: 5 bases; junction bases outside the gene matches: 6. The CDR3 has 14 amino acids. The CDR3 sequence: CASSPEGAWETQYF. The CDR3 bases are TGTGCCAGCTCACCCGAGGGGGCTTGGGAGACCCAGTACTTC.

The chain carries TRBV25-1 and TRBJ1-2, with 11 bases lining up with TRBD1. The V and J ends lost 3 bases and 7 bases, in that order; junction bases with no gene match: 10. This CDR3 has 16 amino acids. The V gene's germline CDR1 is MGHDK and CDR2 SYGVNS. The CDR3 bases are TGTGCCAGCAGTGATACTCCCGGACAGGGGGCGAGTGGCTACACCTTC. It yields the protein CASSDTPGQGASGYTF.

This clone was recorded only once. This chain connects TRBV25-1 to TRBJ2-5; D not resolved. Germline CDR1 MGHDK, CDR2 SYGVNS. Deletions cut 0 bases from V and 3 bases from J, with 20 bases between. The CDR3 contains 18 residues. This CDR3 reads CASSEYSSSVGLKETQYF. The CDR3 coding sequence is TGTGCCAGCAGTGAATATTCTTCCTCGGTTGGTCTAAAAGAGACCCAGTACTTC. Variable domain in full (rest from reference TRBV25-1 and TRBJ2-5): EADIYQTPRYLVIGTGKKITLECSQTMGHDKMYWYQQDPGMELHLIHYSYGVNSTEKGDLSSESTVSRIRTEHFPLTLESARPSHTSQYLCASSEYSSSVGLKETQYFGPGTRLLVL.

The sample holds a few counts of this clone. The chain links TRBV19 to TRBJ2-1, with 8 bases that match TRBD1. Germline CDR1 and CDR2: LNHDA and SQIVND (reference sequence). This CDR3 is built from 16 residues. Unmatched junction bases numbered 12, after V lost 2 bases and J lost 9 bases. The chain's CDR3 is CASSIFAGTGNSEQFF. CDR3 nucleotide sequence: TGTGCCAGTAGTATATTCGCGGGGACAGGTAACAGTGAGCAGTTCTTC.

This clone was recorded at least ten times. V usage is TRBV11-2 and J usage is TRBJ2-7, with TRBD2 as a possible D gene (6 bases). The CDR3 totals 14 residues. Per germline, CDR1 SGHAT and CDR2 FQNNGV. The V gene lost 4 bases and the J gene lost 4 bases, with 14 bases spanning the gap. CDR3 amino acids: CASSSGGPSYEQYF. In DNA form, the CDR3 reads TGTGCCAGCAGCTCCGGAGGGCCTTCGTACGAGCAGTACTTC.